Presented here are 25 T cell receptor beta chains from one specimen sequenced in a study of PD-L1 blockade in urothelial cancer. This table comes from immunoSEQ multiplex PCR, and its TCRdb copy is limited to in-frame clones, with some not included. The sample lists some 45,000 clones; around 82% were seen once. Time point indicated: pretreatment peripheral blood. Sequences were derived from PBMCs, sampled around atezolizumab (anti-PD-L1) treatment. The receptors here all came from a man between 60 and 70 years old with urothelial cancer.

V is TRBV15 and J is TRBJ2-5; 10 bases line up with TRBD2. After removal of 1 base from V and 1 base from J, the junction contained 3 bases not matched to a gene. The CDR3 runs to 16 residues. Per germline, CDR1 LNHNV and CDR2 YYDKDF (reference sequence). Here the CDR3 DNA reads TGTGCCACCAGCAGAGGGACTAGCGGATCCCAAGAGACCCAGTACTTC. As protein: CATSRGTSGSQETQYF.

The chain combines TRBV28 with TRBJ2-1; 15 bases fit TRBD2. The CDR3 is 17 residues long. V dropped 5 bases and J dropped 7; count of bases not matched to a gene: 9. In germline, CDR1 is MDHEN, CDR2 SYDVKM. The CDR3 loop reads CASSPTGLAGGKNEQFF. CDR3 in DNA: TGTGCCAGCAGTCCTACGGGACTAGCGGGGGGAAAGAATGAGCAGTTCTTC.

The chain carries TRBV6-1 and TRBJ1-2; TRBD1 is a possible D gene (5 bases). CDR1 is MNHNS and CDR2 is SASEGT in the germline V gene. CDR3 size: 13 residues. V shed 6 bases and J shed 2 bases, with 10 bases lying between them. CDR3 sequence (DNA): TGTGCCAGCAGCGTCAGGGCGAACTATGGCTACACCTTC. Protein: CASSVRANYGYTF.

The rearrangement joins TRBV5-6 to TRBJ1-2; D not resolved. The germline V gene encodes CDR1 SGHDT and CDR2 YYEEEE. The CDR3 loop spans 14 amino acids. The ends were cut back, 4 bases at V and 5 bases at J, with 15 bases in the middle. This chain's CDR3 is CASSIRGVRYGYTF. CDR3 DNA sequence: TGTGCCAGCAGCATCCGCGGGGTAAGGTATGGCTACACCTTC.

The rearrangement uses TRBV6-5 and TRBJ1-5; D call uncertain. CDR1 MNHEY and CDR2 SVGAGI come from the germline V gene. The CDR3 covers 12 residues. Trimming left V 6 bases short and J 6 bases short, with 9 bases between. CDR3 sequence (DNA): TGTGCCAGCAGCCCTCCCCCTCAGCCCCAGCATTTT. Translating gives CASSPPPQPQHF.

A few counts support this clone. The V call is TRBV28, the J call TRBJ2-7, with 13 positions matching TRBD2. CDR3 size: 17 residues. Unmatched junction bases numbered 3, after V lost 0 bases and J lost 1 base. In germline, CDR1 is MDHEN, CDR2 SYDVKM. The CDR3 here is CASSLWGLAGSSYEQYF. In DNA, the CDR3 is TGTGCCAGCAGTTTATGGGGACTAGCGGGATCTTCCTACGAGCAGTACTTC.

This sequence joins TRBV5-6 and TRBJ2-2, with 7 positions matching TRBD1. Germline V gene data show CDR1 as SGHDT and CDR2 as YYEEEE. The J segment lost 5 bases and the V segment lost 4 bases, leaving 5 bases of the junction unmatched. The CDR3 sequence is 14 residues long. DNA of the CDR3: TGTGCCAGCAGCCAGACAGGGATAACCGGGGAGCTGTTTTTT. This encodes CASSQTGITGELFF.

This chain joins TRBV18 and TRBJ2-1, with a weak D call TRBD1 (6 bases). V gave up 3 bases and J gave up 16 bases, with 16 bases separating them. From germline, CDR1 is KGHSH and CDR2 LQKENI. This CDR3 comprises 12 residues. In DNA, the CDR3 is TGTGCCAGCTCACCGAACCGGGACAATGAATTCTTC. This gives the protein CASSPNRDNEFF.

The V gene is TRBV5-4, the J gene TRBJ1-2; TRBD1 aligns across 9 bases. The ends lost 0 bases at V and 6 bases at J; junction bases unmatched: 9. This CDR3 is 16 amino acids long. CDR1 and CDR2 from the germline V gene are SGHNT and YYREEE (reference sequence). In nucleotides, the CDR3 is TGTGCCAGCAGCTTGGGACAGGGGGTACTTTACAATGGCTACACCTTC. Its protein is CASSLGQGVLYNGYTF.

The chain uses TRBV7-9 and TRBJ2-7; D unresolved. Germline values: CDR1 SEHNR, CDR2 FQNEAQ (reference sequence). This CDR3 spans 11 amino acids. V lost 4 bases and J 3 bases, leaving 4 bases between the germline ends. The CDR3 DNA is TGTGCCAGCAGCTCAGACTACGAGCAGTACTTC. Translation: CASSSDYEQYF.

The chain is built from TRBV27 and TRBJ1-1; D ambiguous. This CDR3 has 16 amino acids. Per germline, CDR1 MNHEY and CDR2 SMNVEV (reference sequence). The V gene lost 6 bases and the J gene lost 7 bases, with 24 bases spanning the gap. CDR3 protein: CASSLLVFGRLNEAFF. The CDR3, as DNA: TGTGCCAGCAGCCTACTAGTGTTCGGGCGCCTCAATGAAGCTTTCTTT.

The chain carries TRBV29-1 and TRBJ1-2, with 7 bases fitting TRBD1. This CDR3 contains 16 residues. Germline V lookup: CDR1 SQVTM, CDR2 ANQGSEA. The J segment lost 1 base and the V segment lost 3 bases, leaving 11 bases of the junction unmatched. CDR3 coding DNA: TGCAGCGTTGATTTCAGGCTTACAGGGGATAACTATGGCTACACCTTC. Protein sequence: CSVDFRLTGDNYGYTF.

This clone was seen a few times. The chain employs TRBV7-2 and TRBJ2-1; TRBD1 matches at 9 bases. Unmatched junction bases numbered 6, after V lost 5 bases and J lost 4 bases. Germline CDR1 SGHTA, CDR2 FQGNSA. This CDR3 has 15 residues. In DNA form, the CDR3 reads TGTGCCAGCAGCGGTATGACAGGGGGATACAATGAGCAGTTCTTC. Amino acids: CASSGMTGGYNEQFF.

The chain employs TRBV19 and TRBJ2-2; D is possibly TRBD1 (6 bases). V was pared by 5 bases and J by 6 bases, with 10 bases between. Per the germline V gene, CDR1 is LNHDA and CDR2 is SQIVND (reference sequence). The CDR3 covers 13 residues. CDR3 DNA sequence: TGTGCCAGTAGTTTACAGGGTCCCGGGGAGCTGTTTTTT. It specifies CASSLQGPGELFF.

V is TRBV19 and J is TRBJ2-2; no clear D. The CDR3 is made up of 13 amino acids. Between the trimmed V and J ends, which lost 9 bases and 5 bases, there was a span of 13 bases. The germline CDR1 and CDR2 sequences are LNHDA and SQIVND (reference sequence). Written as DNA, the CDR3 is TGTGCCAGCGGCGGCTTTACGACCGGGGAGCTGTTTTTT. This sequence encodes CASGGFTTGELFF.

V and J are TRBV7-9 and TRBJ1-1, with 9 bases fitting TRBD1. This CDR3 is 14 amino acids long. CDR1 SEHNR and CDR2 FQNEAQ come from the germline V gene (reference sequence). In DNA form, the CDR3 reads TGTGGCTCACGACAGGGGGTCGGGGACACTGAAGCTTTCTTT. Protein sequence: CGSRQGVGDTEAFF.

The chain carries TRBV5-1 and TRBJ2-7; unclear D gene. Germline CDR1 and CDR2: SGHRS and YFSETQ. CDR3 length equals 14 residues. V was cut by 0 bases and J by 0 bases, with 7 bases left in between. CDR3 sequence (DNA): TGCGCCAGCAGCTTGGCAGCAGGCTCCTACGAGCAGTACTTC. Translated: CASSLAAGSYEQYF.

The chain has TRBV5-1 and TRBJ2-3; 10 nucleotides align to TRBD1. In germline, CDR1 is SGHRS, CDR2 YFSETQ. Unmatched junction bases numbered 5, after V lost 4 bases and J lost 0 bases. The CDR3 has 16 amino acids. The CDR3 DNA sequence: TGCGCCAGCAGCGATGGGACAGGGGTTAGCACAGATACGCAGTATTTT. Amino acid sequence: CASSDGTGVSTDTQYF. Combining the CDR3 with reference TRBV5-1 and TRBJ2-3 gives the whole variable domain KAGVTQTPRYLIKTRGQQVTLSCSPISGHRSVSWYQQTPGQGLQFLFEYFSETQRNKGNFPGRFSGRQFSNSRSEMNVSTLELGDSALYLCASSDGTGVSTDTQYFGPGTRLTVL.

The V and J genes are TRBV6-6 and TRBJ2-1; D perhaps matches TRBD1 (6 bases). This CDR3 is 13 amino acids long. Trimming shortened V by 7 bases and J by 8 bases, and 15 bases separated the two germline ends. The V gene's germline CDR1 is MNHNY and CDR2 SVGAGI (reference sequence). CDR3 nucleotides: TGTGCCAGCAACTACAGGGCAGGCCATGAGCAGTTCTTC. This translates into CASNYRAGHEQFF.

The chain combines TRBV9 with TRBJ2-6; TRBD1 matches at 10 bases. CDR3 size: 16 residues. Germline lookup yields CDR1 SGDLS and CDR2 YYNGEE. The V and J ends lost 5 bases and 2 bases, in that order; junction bases with no gene match: 4. CDR3 sequence: CASRTGTGAGANVLTF. CDR3 DNA: TGTGCCAGCAGGACCGGGACAGGGGCTGGGGCCAACGTCCTGACTTTC.

Sample share makes this clone medium-sized (0.01 to 0.1%). The chain carries TRBV4-2 and TRBJ1-2; 9 bases are shared with TRBD1. Germline V gene data show CDR1 as LGHNA and CDR2 as YNFKEQ. V shed 4 bases and J 7 bases; nucleotides not matched to a gene: 4. The CDR3 extends over 13 amino acids. CDR3 amino acids: CASSPGQGLGYTF. CDR3 nucleotides: TGTGCCAGCAGCCCTGGACAGGGGCTTGGCTACACCTTC.

This clone showed up just a few times. The chain carries TRBV14 and TRBJ1-6, with 7 bases lining up with TRBD1. Germline V CDR1 and CDR2: SGHDN, FVKESK. This CDR3 has 18 residues. Trimming took 4 bases from V and 0 from J; bases not matched to a gene: 9. The CDR3 reads CASSPTGIFYSYNSPLHF. DNA of the CDR3: TGTGCCAGCAGCCCGACAGGGATTTTTTACTCCTATAATTCACCCCTCCACTTT.

The V gene is TRBV5-4, the J gene TRBJ2-1; tentatively, D is TRBD1 (6 bases). V was shortened by 0 bases and J by 8 bases, with 15 bases between the two germline ends. The CDR3 runs 15 residues. CDR1 and CDR2 from the germline V gene are SGHNT and YYREEE (reference sequence). The CDR3 spells CASSLVQGRNDEQFF. CDR3 DNA: TGTGCCAGCAGCTTGGTTCAGGGGCGTAACGATGAGCAGTTCTTC.

This clone was seen once. The V call is TRBV10-1, the J call TRBJ2-1; a possible D gene is TRBD1 (6 bases). The V end lost 3 bases, the J end lost 8 bases, and 11 bases lay between the germline ends. Germline-derived CDR1 and CDR2 are WNHNN and SYGVQD (reference sequence). This CDR3 is built from 13 residues. DNA for the CDR3: TGCGCCAGCAGTGAAGCAGGGGTGCATGAGCAGTTCTTC. Protein product: CASSEAGVHEQFF.

The V and J genes are TRBV28 and TRBJ1-1; tentatively, D is TRBD1 (6 bases). Trimming removed 4 bases from V and 1 base from J, with 13 bases in between. This CDR3 spans 15 amino acids. The germline CDR1 and CDR2 sequences are MDHEN and SYDVKM. This CDR3 reads CASSSNRAANTEAFF. The CDR3 DNA sequence: TGTGCCAGCAGTTCGAACAGGGCCGCGAACACTGAAGCTTTCTTT. Based on the CDR3 plus reference TRBV28 and TRBJ1-1, the full variable domain is DVKVTQSSRYLVKRTGEKVFLECVQDMDHENMFWYRQDPGLGLRLIYFSYDVKMKEKGDIPEGYSVSREKKERFSLILESASTNQTSMYLCASSSNRAANTEAFFGQGTRLTVV.